This TCR beta chain was recovered during a study of CD8 T cells in Susac syndrome. Findings of the study overall: TCR sequencing and HLA analysis covered a relatively small number of individuals.

Reverse transcription of about 0.45 to 1 ug RNA was carried out with random hexamers. Using its own MiXCR run on the immunoSEQ multiplex PCR reads, TCRdb lists one record per CDR3 protein. The data show tens of thousands of distinct CDR3 sequences, 85% to 95% seen once. Sequencing of TCR beta was performed on blood CD8+ and CD4+ T cells. Negative isolation was applied to CD8+ and CD4+ T cells, and FACS enrichment was applied to TEMRA cells. With regard to this clonotype: What it recognizes is unknown.

V was shortened by 2 bases and J by 4 bases, with 19 bases between the two germline ends. CDR1 and CDR2 from the germline V gene are MNHEY and SMNVEV (reference sequence). This CDR3 comprises 17 residues. The receptor comes from a human donor with multiple sclerosis. The chain joins TRBV27 to TRBJ2-3, with D tentatively TRBD1 (6 bases). The sequencing sample was made of CD8+ T cells from PBMCs. CDR3 protein: CASSLKQGPSWADTQYF. In nucleotides, the CDR3 is TGTGCCAGCAGTTTAAAGCAGGGGCCCTCCTGGGCAGATACGCAGTATTTT.